These T cell receptor beta chains were read from a single sample in a study of siplizumab effects on memory and regulatory T cells. The assay was immunoSEQ multiplex PCR, and TCRdb's table has in-frame clones only and misses some. The sample includes 95,000 to 100,000 clones, 80% to 95% of them seen just once. Material: non-Treg CD4+ T cells sorted from blood. Every receptor here comes from a human donor in good health. Both conserved end residues are part of each CDR3. A D gene is named only where the DNA matches it firmly. Only some rows state a clone size, as once, few, many or a class for expanded clones.

J,size,D,V,DNA,CDR3
TRBJ2-1,.,.,TRBV18,TGTGCCAGCTCACTTGTCCAGTACAATGAGCAGTTCTTC,CASSLVQYNEQFF
TRBJ1-2,.,.,TRBV5-4,TGTGCCAGCAGCTTGGCCGGGGATGGCTACACCTTC,CASSLAGDGYTF
TRBJ2-7,.,TRBD2,TRBV11-3,TGTGCCAGCGGGGCGAGCGGGGGCTACGAGCAGTACTTC,CASGASGGYEQYF
TRBJ2-1,.,TRBD1,TRBV28,TGTGCCAGCAGTTTCCTTGGACAGGGGCCGCGTGAGCAGTTCTTC,CASSFLGQGPREQFF
TRBJ2-2,.,.,TRBV6-5,TGTGCCAGCAGTTACAAAGGGAAGAACACCGGGGAGCTGTTTTTT,CASSYKGKNTGELFF
TRBJ2-1,.,.,TRBV7-2,TGTGCCAGCAGCTCTTTCACTAGGAGCTCTAATGAGCAGTTCTTC,CASSSFTRSSNEQFF
TRBJ1-6,.,.,TRBV5-1,TGCGCCAGCAGCCGGGATCTCGGTAGCGCCCTCCACTTT,CASSRDLGSALHF
TRBJ2-7,.,TRBD1,TRBV29-1,TGCAGCGTTGTACAGGGGGGTTCCTACGAGCAGTACTTC,CSVVQGGSYEQYF
TRBJ1-1,.,TRBD1,TRBV6-5,TGTGCCAGCAAAAACCGGGGACAGGGTGGTGAAGCTTTCTTT,CASKNRGQGGEAFF
TRBJ2-7,.,.,TRBV19,TGTGCCAGTAGTATAGCGCGTCCAGGGGCCTACGAGCAGTACTTC,CASSIARPGAYEQYF
TRBJ2-7,.,.,TRBV18,TGTGCCAGCTCAGAGCGTGGCTACGAGCAGTACTTC,CASSERGYEQYF
TRBJ2-5,.,TRBD1,TRBV27,TGTGCCAGCACCGGGACAGGAGGAGAGACCCAGTACTTC,CASTGTGGETQYF
TRBJ1-1,.,.,TRBV18,TGTGCCAGCTCACCGGGACGGAACACTGAAGCTTTCTTT,CASSPGRNTEAFF
TRBJ2-7,.,.,TRBV10-3,TGTGCCATCGTGGCAGGACAGTCCTACGAGCAGTACTTC,CAIVAGQSYEQYF
TRBJ1-1,.,.,TRBV11-3,TGTGCCAGCAGCCTTACAGCCCAGAACACTGAAGCTTTCTTT,CASSLTAQNTEAFF
TRBJ1-5,.,.,TRBV7-8,TGTGCCAGCAGCCCAACAGGGCTCCAGCCCCAGCATTTT,CASSPTGLQPQHF
TRBJ2-3,.,.,TRBV6-1,TGTGCCAGCAGTGATCAGGACTTCGTGAGCACAGATACGCAGTATTTT,CASSDQDFVSTDTQYF
TRBJ2-7,.,TRBD2,TRBV7-2,TGTGCCAGCAGCTTAGACTATTCTAGCGGGAGCCACGAGCAGTACTTC,CASSLDYSSGSHEQYF
TRBJ2-7,.,TRBD2,TRBV7-9,TGTGCCAGCAGTCTTAGCGGGAGGGCCCTTGGGGAGCAGTACTTC,CASSLSGRALGEQYF
TRBJ2-5,.,.,TRBV28,TGTGCCAGCAGTTTGGGCTGGGAGAAGGGTCAGAAAGAGACCCAGTACTTC,CASSLGWEKGQKETQYF
TRBJ1-2,.,.,TRBV5-4,TGTGCCAGCAGCTTTGTCCGGTTAGAGGCCAAGGATGGCTACACCTTC,CASSFVRLEAKDGYTF
TRBJ2-1,.,TRBD2,TRBV5-4,TGTGCCAGCAGCTTGGACCTTAGCGGGAGCAATGAGCAGTTCTTC,CASSLDLSGSNEQFF
TRBJ2-3,.,.,TRBV19,TGTGCCAGTAGTATATATCCTAGAGAGACAGATACGCAGTATTTT,CASSIYPRETDTQYF
TRBJ1-5,few,.,TRBV7-2,TGTGCCAGCAGCTTCAGTCAGGGGTCTGGTCAGCCCCAGCATTTT,CASSFSQGSGQPQHF
TRBJ1-3,.,.,TRBV4-2,TGTGCCAGCAGCCCGGTGTCTGGCGGAAACACCATATATTTT,CASSPVSGGNTIYF
TRBJ2-7,.,TRBD2,TRBV6-5,TGTGCCAGCAGCTCAGCGGGACGTACCTACGAGCAGTACTTC,CASSSAGRTYEQYF
TRBJ1-5,.,.,TRBV23-1,TGCGCCAGCAGTCAACCTATCTGGGAGAGTAGGGACAATCAGCCCCAGCATTTT,CASSQPIWESRDNQPQHF
TRBJ1-1,.,.,TRBV28,TGTGCCAGCGTCAGTGGGGTGCGAACTGAAGCTTTCTTT,CASVSGVRTEAFF
TRBJ2-3,.,.,TRBV20-1,TGCAGTGAGGCGAAAGATACGCAGTATTTT,CSEAKDTQYF
TRBJ1-1,.,TRBD1,TRBV30,TGTGCCTGGAGTCAAAAACCGGGACAGGGGAACACTGAAGCTTTCTTT,CAWSQKPGQGNTEAFF
TRBJ1-5,.,.,TRBV4-2,TGTGCCAGCAGCCCCAAAACGGGGTCTCAGCCCCAGCATTTT,CASSPKTGSQPQHF
TRBJ1-5,.,.,TRBV7-9,TGTGCCAGCAGCTTTGGGACACCTAGCAATCAGCCCCAGCATTTT,CASSFGTPSNQPQHF
TRBJ1-1,.,.,TRBV7-9,TGTGCCAGCAGCTTAGGGGCCCCCCGGGGCACTGAAGCTTTCTTT,CASSLGAPRGTEAFF
TRBJ2-6,.,.,TRBV7-8,TGTGCCAGCAGCTTAGCCCAGGGTTCCGGGGCCAACGTCCTGACTTTC,CASSLAQGSGANVLTF
TRBJ1-4,.,TRBD1,TRBV7-9,TGTGCCAGCAGCCCCCGACAGGGTTCAGCGGAAAAACTGTTTTTT,CASSPRQGSAEKLFF
TRBJ2-3,.,TRBD2,TRBV19,TGTGCCAGTAGTATAGATGCACCGGGACTAGGAGGGCAGTATTTT,CASSIDAPGLGGQYF
TRBJ2-1,.,TRBD1,TRBV19,TGTGCCAGTAGCGACAGGGGAAGCTCCTACAATGAGCAGTTCTTC,CASSDRGSSYNEQFF
TRBJ2-1,.,TRBD1,TRBV2,TGTGCCAGCAGTGCCGGGACAGGGGGCCCGAGCTCCTACAATGAGCAGTTCTTC,CASSAGTGGPSSYNEQFF
TRBJ2-7,.,.,TRBV5-1,TGCGCCAGCAGCTTGGCCGGCGGCCGTAGCTCCTACGAGCAGTACTTC,CASSLAGGRSSYEQYF
TRBJ2-1,.,TRBD1,TRBV7-9,TGTGCCAGCAGCTTGGACAGGAGAAACGAGCAGTTCTTC,CASSLDRRNEQFF
TRBJ2-4,.,.,TRBV11-2,TGTGCCAGCAGCGACAGGGCGGGGGCCAAAAACATTCAGTACTTC,CASSDRAGAKNIQYF
TRBJ2-7,.,.,TRBV30,TGTGCCTGGAGTGAAAGGGGCGCAGGTTTTCAGTACTTC,CAWSERGAGFQYF
TRBJ2-1,.,.,TRBV2,TGTGCCAGCAGTGAAAGGTGGGCTAGCCGACAGTTCTTC,CASSERWASRQFF
TRBJ2-3,.,.,TRBV7-8,TGTGCCAGCAGCTTAGAGGGGGGGACAGCTACGCAGTATTTT,CASSLEGGTATQYF
TRBJ1-5,.,.,TRBV18,TGTGCCAGCTCACCTGGGGGTGATCAGCCCCAGCATTTT,CASSPGGDQPQHF
TRBJ1-4,.,.,TRBV14,TGTGCCAGCAGCCAAGTCAGTGACATTAATGAAAAACTGTTTTTT,CASSQVSDINEKLFF
TRBJ1-2,.,TRBD1,TRBV19,TGTGCCAGTACCCCAACCGGGACAGGGGATGGCTACACCTTC,CASTPTGTGDGYTF
TRBJ1-1,.,.,TRBV6-6,TGTGCCAGCAGTTTTAAGGACACTGAAGCTTTCTTT,CASSFKDTEAFF
TRBJ2-7,.,.,TRBV6-1,TGTGCCAGCAGTGAAATAACCAGGGGCGGCTCCTACGAGCAGTACTTC,CASSEITRGGSYEQYF
TRBJ2-7,.,.,TRBV6-5,TGTGCCAGCAGCCTGGGACCGAACTACGAGCAGTACTTC,CASSLGPNYEQYF
TRBJ1-2,.,.,TRBV11-1,TGTGCCAGCAGCGAAAAAGCAAGGAGGGGGTCTGGCTACACCTTC,CASSEKARRGSGYTF
TRBJ1-3,.,.,TRBV28,TGTGCCAGCAGTTTTGGACTTAGTAACACCATATATTTT,CASSFGLSNTIYF